A selection of T cell receptor beta chains follows, all from one sample in a study of cytomegalovirus exposure and HLA in healthy donors. Sequencing was performed with immunoSEQ multiplex PCR; in TCRdb, only in-frame clones are kept and a portion is missing. There are hundreds of thousands of clones in the sample; around 89% occur only once, and roughly 1% lies in the top ten. The source material was PBMCs. The receptors were gathered from a woman aged 18-29 years in good health and CMV-seronegative. CDR3s include the opening cysteine and the closing phenylalanine or tryptophan. Fields, in order: J gene, D gene, V gene, clone size, CDR3 length, CDR3 DNA, CDR3 protein. A D gene is named only where the DNA matches it firmly. The size entry is marked missing in some rows and otherwise reads once, few, many or a size class.

TRBJ2-3,.,TRBV7-8,.,13,TGTGCCAGCAGCCCTCTAATCACAGATACGCAGTATTTT,CASSPLITDTQYF
TRBJ2-7,.,TRBV4-1,.,15,TGCGCCAGCAGCCAAGATAAGCAGGGGGGTTACGAGCAGTACTTC,CASSQDKQGGYEQYF
TRBJ2-7,.,TRBV18,.,14,TGTGCCAGCTCACCTCGGGGGAGTCTAAGCGAGCAGTACTTC,CASSPRGSLSEQYF
TRBJ2-5,TRBD2,TRBV7-2,.,12,TGTGCCAGCAGCTGGGAGGGAGAGACCCAGTACTTC,CASSWEGETQYF
TRBJ1-2,TRBD1,TRBV7-9,.,13,TGTGCCAGCAGCCCGACGGACAGGTATGGCTACACCTTC,CASSPTDRYGYTF
TRBJ2-2,TRBD2,TRBV7-8,.,16,TGTGCCAGCCCCGTGGGTCGGGGGGGCCTCACCGGGGAGCTGTTTTTT,CASPVGRGGLTGELFF
TRBJ2-7,.,TRBV15,.,14,TGTGCCACCAGCAGAGAACGCGGATCCTACGAGCAGTACTTC,CATSRERGSYEQYF
TRBJ2-3,.,TRBV4-3,few,15,TGCGCCAGCAGCCAAGATATCGTCCCCACAGATACGCAGTATTTT,CASSQDIVPTDTQYF
TRBJ1-5,.,TRBV7-9,once,13,TGTGCCAGCAGCTTGCGTAGCAATCAGCCCCAGCATTTT,CASSLRSNQPQHF
TRBJ2-7,TRBD2,TRBV2,.,17,TGTGCCAGCAGTGAAGGACTCTGGACTAGCGGCGCCTACGAGCAGTACTTC,CASSEGLWTSGAYEQYF
TRBJ2-1,TRBD1,TRBV5-6,.,15,TGTGCCAGCAGCGTAGCCGGGACAGGGGCCAATGAGCAGTTCTTC,CASSVAGTGANEQFF
TRBJ2-7,TRBD1,TRBV4-1,.,15,TGCGCCAGCAGCCAACCCGGGACAGGGGGAGGCGAGCAGTACTTC,CASSQPGTGGGEQYF
TRBJ2-5,TRBD1,TRBV5-1,.,16,TGCGCCAGCAGCTTTAAGACAGGGGGCTGGAAGGAGACCCAGTACTTC,CASSFKTGGWKETQYF
TRBJ2-1,TRBD2,TRBV7-2,.,15,TGTGCCAGCAGCCTCGGACTAGCGCCATACAATGAGCAGTTCTTC,CASSLGLAPYNEQFF
TRBJ1-5,TRBD1,TRBV2,few,15,TGTGCCAGCAGTCCCCGGGACAGGGGTATTCAGCCCCAGCATTTT,CASSPRDRGIQPQHF
TRBJ2-1,TRBD2,TRBV7-2,.,14,TGTGCCAGCAGCCGGACTAGCGGGGTGGGTGAGCAGTTCTTC,CASSRTSGVGEQFF
TRBJ2-7,TRBD1,TRBV7-3,once,15,TGTGCCAGCAGCCGAGGCTCGGGACAGTCCTACGAGCAGTACTTC,CASSRGSGQSYEQYF
TRBJ1-6,.,TRBV19,once,13,TGTGCCAGTAGTATAGCGAGGAATTCACCCCTCCACTTT,CASSIARNSPLHF
TRBJ2-5,.,TRBV9,.,13,TGTGCCAGCAGCGTAGCGTTACAAGAGACCCAGTACTTC,CASSVALQETQYF
TRBJ2-7,TRBD2,TRBV29-1,.,14,TGCAGCGTTGGGACTAGCGGCTTCTCCTACGAGCAGTACTTC,CSVGTSGFSYEQYF
TRBJ2-1,TRBD2,TRBV7-2,.,15,TGTGCCAGCAGCTTAGCGGGACTAACCTACAATGAGCAGTTCTTC,CASSLAGLTYNEQFF
TRBJ2-3,.,TRBV20-1,.,11,TGCAGTGCTGAGGTCACAGATACGCAGTATTTT,CSAEVTDTQYF
TRBJ2-7,.,TRBV20-1,.,11,TGCAGGGCCCAGGGGGGATACGAGCAGTACTTC,CRAQGGYEQYF
TRBJ2-7,TRBD2,TRBV27,.,13,TGTGCTACCAGCGGGGGGCCGGCCTACGAGCAGTACTTC,CATSGGPAYEQYF
TRBJ2-3,.,TRBV7-2,.,16,TGTGCCAGCAGCCCCCTAGGCAGGGCCAACGCAGATACGCAGTATTTT,CASSPLGRANADTQYF
TRBJ1-5,.,TRBV11-3,.,15,TGTGCCAGCAGCAAACAGTACAGGCCAAATCAGCCCCAGCATTTT,CASSKQYRPNQPQHF
TRBJ2-5,.,TRBV7-2,.,13,TGTGCCAGCAGCTTAGTGGCAGAAGAGACCCAGTACTTC,CASSLVAEETQYF
TRBJ1-2,.,TRBV7-9,.,15,TGTGCCAGCAGCCCACGTCAGGTCCCAAACTATGGCTACACCTTC,CASSPRQVPNYGYTF
TRBJ2-1,.,TRBV5-1,.,13,TGCGCCAGCAGCCCGGTCCCCTACAATGAGCAGTTCTTC,CASSPVPYNEQFF
TRBJ2-7,TRBD2,TRBV15,.,14,TGTGCCACCAGCAAAATAGCGGGGGCCTACGAGCAGTACTTC,CATSKIAGAYEQYF
TRBJ2-7,TRBD1,TRBV2,.,14,TGTGCCAGCAGTCGACAGGGGTCTTCCTACGAGCAGTACTTC,CASSRQGSSYEQYF
TRBJ2-7,TRBD2,TRBV10-3,.,15,TGTGCCATCAGTGAAGGCTGGACTAGCGGGACCGAGCAGTACTTC,CAISEGWTSGTEQYF
TRBJ1-3,TRBD1,TRBV19,once,17,TGTGCCAGTAGTATTGGGACAGGCGTACTCTCTGGAAACACCATATATTTT,CASSIGTGVLSGNTIYF
TRBJ2-7,.,TRBV19,.,14,TGTGCCAGTAGTATAACAGGGAGCTCCTACGAGCAGTACTTC,CASSITGSSYEQYF
TRBJ1-1,TRBD1,TRBV19,.,16,TGTGCCAGTAGCTCCGGGACAGGGGGCATGAACACTGAAGCTTTCTTT,CASSSGTGGMNTEAFF
TRBJ1-6,TRBD1,TRBV19,.,15,TGTGCCAGTAGGATTCGGGACAGGGTCAATTCACCCCTCCACTTT,CASRIRDRVNSPLHF
TRBJ1-4,.,TRBV18,.,15,TGTGCCAGCTCACCGTCCGGGACTAGTTGGGAAAAACTGTTTTTT,CASSPSGTSWEKLFF
TRBJ2-2,.,TRBV5-4,.,17,TGTGCCAGCAGCCGGGGTGGGGGGGGCCGTGACACCGGGGAGCTGTTTTTT,CASSRGGGGRDTGELFF
TRBJ2-7,.,TRBV6-1,.,17,TGTGCCAGCAGTGAAGTGGGGAAAGACAGGAGCTCCTACGAGCAGTACTTC,CASSEVGKDRSSYEQYF
TRBJ2-7,.,TRBV5-1,.,14,TGCGCCAGCAGGCCCTGGGCCGACTCCTACGAGCAGTACTTC,CASRPWADSYEQYF